This section outlines one T cell receptor (beta chain) sequence together with its context. No cognate antigen has been identified for it. Base qualities are missing; no much larger clone stands one base away. The data stem from a study of radiotherapy plus CTLA-4 blockade in lung cancer (dated 2018 in TCRdb). Regarding the study in general: Objective responses were observed in more than 15% of enrolled patients, and disease control was achieved in roughly 29%.

General study outcomes and caveats: Increased serum interferon-beta after radiation, together with early dynamic changes in blood T cell clones, were reported to be the strongest predictors of response. After treatment with radiotherapy and ipilimumab, TCR clones that originated in tumors expanded in peripheral blood.

The library was made by the immunoSEQ multiplex PCR assay. The table comes from immuneACCESS by way of TCRdb, which keeps in-frame sequences with V and J called. Part of the clones is missing from these tables; in studies checked, under half for an unresolved V gene and the rest for unknown reasons. This sample is represented by about 60,000 clones; 77% of them were singletons. Clones ranked in the top ten supply less than 4.5% of the sample. Focal radiation therapy combined with CTLA-4 blockade (ipilimumab) was tested in patients with chemo-refractory metastatic non-small-cell lung cancer. This sequence originates from a human donor with non-small cell lung cancer who had a partial response to radiotherapy plus ipilimumab. The material sequenced was peripheral blood, taken from a patient treated with radiotherapy plus ipilimumab.

The base sequence is TGTGCCAGCAGCCCTAGCACACACGGGAGGGTCGAGCAGTACTTC. It encodes CASSPSTHGRVEQYF. The rearranged segments are TRBV11-3 and TRBJ2-7; TRBD2 agrees with 8 junctional bases. For this chain, trimming is 5 bases at the V end and 6 bases at the J end, and the number of junction bases without a gene match is 12. CDR1 and CDR2 (SGHNT, YENEEA) derive from the germline V gene. Its CDR3 holds 15 amino acids, cysteine through phenylalanine. Just CDR3 DNA is preserved here, 45 bases in frame from base 1.